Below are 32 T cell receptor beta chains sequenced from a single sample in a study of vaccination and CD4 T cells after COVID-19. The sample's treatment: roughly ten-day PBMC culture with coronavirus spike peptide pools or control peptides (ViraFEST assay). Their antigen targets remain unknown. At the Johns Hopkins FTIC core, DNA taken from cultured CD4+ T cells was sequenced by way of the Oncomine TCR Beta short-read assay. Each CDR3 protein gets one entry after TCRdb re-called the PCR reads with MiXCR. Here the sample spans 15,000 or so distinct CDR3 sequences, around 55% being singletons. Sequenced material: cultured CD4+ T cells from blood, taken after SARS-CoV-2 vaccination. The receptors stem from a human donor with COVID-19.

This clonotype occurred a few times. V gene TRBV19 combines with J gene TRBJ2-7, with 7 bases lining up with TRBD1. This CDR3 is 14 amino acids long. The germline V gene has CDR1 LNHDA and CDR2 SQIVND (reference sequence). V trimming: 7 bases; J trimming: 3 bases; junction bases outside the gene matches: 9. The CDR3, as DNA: TGTGCCAGTACCTCGACGGGACAGTACTACGAGCAGTACTTC. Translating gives CASTSTGQYYEQYF.

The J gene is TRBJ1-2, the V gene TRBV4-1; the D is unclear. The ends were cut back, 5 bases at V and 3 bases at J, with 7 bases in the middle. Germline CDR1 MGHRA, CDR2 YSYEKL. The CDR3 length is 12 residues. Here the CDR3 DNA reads TGCGCCAGCAGCTCGGGCTACTATGGCTACACCTTC. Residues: CASSSGYYGYTF.

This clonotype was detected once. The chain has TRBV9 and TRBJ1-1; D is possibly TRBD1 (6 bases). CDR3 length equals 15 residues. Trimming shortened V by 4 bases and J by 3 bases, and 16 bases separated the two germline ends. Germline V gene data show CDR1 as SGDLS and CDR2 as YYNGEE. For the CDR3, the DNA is TGTGCCAGCAGCCTTACGCCGGGGGCCGACACTGAAGCTTTCTTT. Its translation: CASSLTPGADTEAFF.

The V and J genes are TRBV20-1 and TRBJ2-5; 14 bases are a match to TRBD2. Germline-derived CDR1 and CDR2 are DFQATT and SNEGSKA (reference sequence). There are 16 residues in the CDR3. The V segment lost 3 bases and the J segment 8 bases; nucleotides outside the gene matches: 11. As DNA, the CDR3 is TGCAGTGCTAGGGGACTAGCGGGGGAGTTCCATGGCACCCAGTACTTC. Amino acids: CSARGLAGEFHGTQYF.

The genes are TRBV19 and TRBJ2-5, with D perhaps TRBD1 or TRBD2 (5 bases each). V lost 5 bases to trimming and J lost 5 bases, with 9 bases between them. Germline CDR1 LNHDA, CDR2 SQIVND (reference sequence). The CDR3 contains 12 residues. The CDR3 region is CASSQGEETQYF. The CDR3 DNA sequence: TGTGCCAGTAGTCAAGGGGAGGAGACCCAGTACTTC.

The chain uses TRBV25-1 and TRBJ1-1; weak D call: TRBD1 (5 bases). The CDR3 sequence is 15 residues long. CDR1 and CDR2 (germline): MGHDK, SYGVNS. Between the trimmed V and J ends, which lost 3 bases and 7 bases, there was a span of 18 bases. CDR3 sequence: CASSESFGGVGEAFF. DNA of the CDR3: TGTGCCAGCAGTGAGTCGTTTGGAGGGGTCGGTGAAGCTTTCTTT. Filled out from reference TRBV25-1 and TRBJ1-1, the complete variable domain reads EADIYQTPRYLVIGTGKKITLECSQTMGHDKMYWYQQDPGMELHLIHYSYGVNSTEKGDLSSESTVSRIRTEHFPLTLESARPSHTSQYLCASSESFGGVGEAFFGQGTRLTVV.

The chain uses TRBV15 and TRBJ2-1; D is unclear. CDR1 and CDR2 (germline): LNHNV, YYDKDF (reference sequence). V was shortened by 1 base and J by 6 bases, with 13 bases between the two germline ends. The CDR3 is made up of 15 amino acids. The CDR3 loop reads CATSRGGPSRNEQFF. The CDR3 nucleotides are TGTGCCACCAGCAGAGGGGGTCCCTCACGCAATGAGCAGTTCTTC.

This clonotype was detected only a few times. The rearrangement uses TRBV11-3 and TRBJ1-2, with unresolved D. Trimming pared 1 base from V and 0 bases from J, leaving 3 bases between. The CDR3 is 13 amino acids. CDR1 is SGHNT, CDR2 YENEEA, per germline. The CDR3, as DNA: TGTGCCAGCAGCTTAGTGACTAACTATGGCTACACCTTC. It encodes CASSLVTNYGYTF.

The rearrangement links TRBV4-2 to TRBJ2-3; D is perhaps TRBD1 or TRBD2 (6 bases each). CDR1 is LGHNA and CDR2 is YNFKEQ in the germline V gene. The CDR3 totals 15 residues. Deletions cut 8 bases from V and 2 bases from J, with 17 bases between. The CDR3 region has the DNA TGTGCCAGCGGCCCGAGGGGGGATGACACAGATACGCAGTATTTT. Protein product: CASGPRGDDTDTQYF.

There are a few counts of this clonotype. The CDR3 nucleotides are TGTGCCAGCAGTGAACGGGTGACGAATAATTCACCCCTCCACTTT. It codes for CASSERVTNNSPLHF. The chain joins TRBV6-1 to TRBJ1-6; D is ambiguous. CDR3 size: 15 residues. Germline values: CDR1 MNHNS, CDR2 SASEGT. V gave up 2 bases and J gave up 5 bases, with 10 bases separating them.

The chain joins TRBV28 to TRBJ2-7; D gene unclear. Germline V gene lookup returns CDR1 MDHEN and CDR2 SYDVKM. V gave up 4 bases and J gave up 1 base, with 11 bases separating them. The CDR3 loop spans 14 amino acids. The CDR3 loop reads CASSSLDGSYEQYF. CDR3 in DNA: TGTGCCAGCAGTTCACTGGACGGTTCCTACGAGCAGTACTTC.

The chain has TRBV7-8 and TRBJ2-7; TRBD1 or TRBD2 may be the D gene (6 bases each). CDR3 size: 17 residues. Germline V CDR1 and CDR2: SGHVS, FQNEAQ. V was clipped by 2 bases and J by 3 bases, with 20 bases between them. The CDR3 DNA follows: TGTGCCAGCAGCTTACGGGCTCCCCGAGGGGGGAACTACGAGCAGTACTTC. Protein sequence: CASSLRAPRGGNYEQYF.

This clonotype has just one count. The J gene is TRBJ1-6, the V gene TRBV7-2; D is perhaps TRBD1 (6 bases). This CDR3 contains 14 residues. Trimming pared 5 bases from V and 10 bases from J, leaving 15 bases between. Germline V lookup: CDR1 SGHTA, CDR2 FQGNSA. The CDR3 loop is CASSPRAGVSPLHF. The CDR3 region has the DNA TGTGCCAGCAGCCCCCGGGCAGGGGTATCACCCCTCCACTTT.

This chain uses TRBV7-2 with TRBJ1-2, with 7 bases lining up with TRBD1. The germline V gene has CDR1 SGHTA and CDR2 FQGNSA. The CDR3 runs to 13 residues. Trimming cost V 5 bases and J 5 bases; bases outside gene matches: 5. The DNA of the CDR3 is TGTGCCAGCAGCGCCGACAGGGTATATGGCTACACCTTC. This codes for CASSADRVYGYTF. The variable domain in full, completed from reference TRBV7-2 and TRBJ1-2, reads GAGVSQSPSNKVTEKGKDVELRCDPISGHTALYWYRQSLGQGLEFLIYFQGNSAPDKSGLPSDRFSAERTGGSVSTLTIQRTQQEDSAVYLCASSADRVYGYTFGSGTRLTVV.

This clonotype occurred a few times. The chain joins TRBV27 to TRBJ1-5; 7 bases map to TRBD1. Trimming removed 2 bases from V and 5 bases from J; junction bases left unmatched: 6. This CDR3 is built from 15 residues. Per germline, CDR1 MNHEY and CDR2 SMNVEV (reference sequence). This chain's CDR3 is CASSLPQGGYQPQHF. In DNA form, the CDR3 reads TGTGCCAGCAGTTTACCCCAGGGGGGTTATCAGCCCCAGCATTTT.

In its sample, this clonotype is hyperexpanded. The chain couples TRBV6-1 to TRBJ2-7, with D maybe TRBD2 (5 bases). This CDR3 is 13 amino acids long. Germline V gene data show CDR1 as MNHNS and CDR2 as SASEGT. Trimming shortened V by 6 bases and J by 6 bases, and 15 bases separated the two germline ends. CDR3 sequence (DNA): TGTGCCAGCAGCGGGGTGGAGGACGGCGAGCAGTACTTC. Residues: CASSGVEDGEQYF.

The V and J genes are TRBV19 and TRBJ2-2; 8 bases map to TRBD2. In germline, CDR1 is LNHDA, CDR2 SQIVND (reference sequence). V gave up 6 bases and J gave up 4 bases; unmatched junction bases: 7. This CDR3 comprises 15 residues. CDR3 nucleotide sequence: TGTGCCAGTAGCATTAGCGGGGTTAGCACCGGGGAGCTGTTTTTT. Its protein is CASSISGVSTGELFF. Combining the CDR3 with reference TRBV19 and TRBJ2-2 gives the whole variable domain DGGITQSPKYLFRKEGQNVTLSCEQNLNHDAMYWYRQDPGQGLRLIYYSQIVNDFQKGDIAEGYSVSREKKESFPLTVTSAQKNPTAFYLCASSISGVSTGELFFGEGSRLTVL.

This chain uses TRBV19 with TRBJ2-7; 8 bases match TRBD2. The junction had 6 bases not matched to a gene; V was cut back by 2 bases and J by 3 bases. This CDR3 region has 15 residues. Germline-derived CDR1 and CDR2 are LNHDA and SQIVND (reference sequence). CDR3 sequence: CASSIPGGDSYEQYF. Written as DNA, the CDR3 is TGTGCCAGTAGTATACCCGGGGGGGATAGCTACGAGCAGTACTTC.

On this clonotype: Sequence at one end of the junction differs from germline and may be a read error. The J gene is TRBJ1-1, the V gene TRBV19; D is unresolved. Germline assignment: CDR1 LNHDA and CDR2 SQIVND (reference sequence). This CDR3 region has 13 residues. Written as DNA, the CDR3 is TGTGCCAGTACCTTGTCGTTTAACACTGATGCTTTCTTT. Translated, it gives CASTLSFNTDAFF.

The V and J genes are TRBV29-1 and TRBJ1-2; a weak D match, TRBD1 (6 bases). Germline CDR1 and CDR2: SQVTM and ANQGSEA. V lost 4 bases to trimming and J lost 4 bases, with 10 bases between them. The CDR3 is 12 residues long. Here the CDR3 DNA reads TGCAGCGTTGCTACAGGGTTCTATGGCTACACCTTC. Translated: CSVATGFYGYTF.

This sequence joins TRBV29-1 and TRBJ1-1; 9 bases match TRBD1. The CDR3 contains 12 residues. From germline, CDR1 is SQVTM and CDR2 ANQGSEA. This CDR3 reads CGGGQGRTEAFF. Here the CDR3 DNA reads TGCGGAGGGGGACAGGGCCGGACTGAAGCTTTCTTT.

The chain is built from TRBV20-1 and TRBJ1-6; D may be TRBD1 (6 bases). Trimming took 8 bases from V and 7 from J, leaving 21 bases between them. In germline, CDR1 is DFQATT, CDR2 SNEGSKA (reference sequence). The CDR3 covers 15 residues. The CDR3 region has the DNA TGCAGTTTGAATCCGCGAGGGGGTGGGAATTCACCCCTCCACTTT. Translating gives CSLNPRGGGNSPLHF.

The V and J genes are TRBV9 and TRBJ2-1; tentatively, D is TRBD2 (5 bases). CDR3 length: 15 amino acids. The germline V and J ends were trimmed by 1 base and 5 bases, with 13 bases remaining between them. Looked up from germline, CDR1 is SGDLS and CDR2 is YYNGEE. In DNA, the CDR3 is TGTGCCAGCAGCGTATTTGAGGGTCCTAACAATGAGCAGTTCTTC. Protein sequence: CASSVFEGPNNEQFF.

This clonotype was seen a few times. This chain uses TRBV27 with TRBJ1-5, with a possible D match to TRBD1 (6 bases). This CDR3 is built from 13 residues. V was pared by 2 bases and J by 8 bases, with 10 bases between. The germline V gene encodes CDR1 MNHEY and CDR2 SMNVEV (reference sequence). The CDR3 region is CASSLQGNKPQHF. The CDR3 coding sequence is TGTGCCAGCAGTTTACAGGGGAATAAGCCCCAGCATTTT.

DNA for the CDR3: TGTGCCAGCAGTTACGGGGGGGACCAAGAGACCCAGTACTTC. The encoded protein is CASSYGGDQETQYF. The genes are TRBV6-5 and TRBJ2-5; TRBD2 agrees at 7 bases. The CDR3 length is 14 residues. Trimming removed 2 bases from V and 0 bases from J; junction bases left unmatched: 0. The germline gives CDR1 MNHEY, CDR2 SVGAGI.

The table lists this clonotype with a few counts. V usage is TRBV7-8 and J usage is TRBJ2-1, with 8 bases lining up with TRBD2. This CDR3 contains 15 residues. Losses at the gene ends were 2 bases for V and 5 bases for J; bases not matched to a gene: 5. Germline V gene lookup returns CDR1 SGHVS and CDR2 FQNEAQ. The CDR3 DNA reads TGTGCCAGCAGCTTATCTGCGGGGGGACACAATGAGCAGTTCTTC. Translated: CASSLSAGGHNEQFF.

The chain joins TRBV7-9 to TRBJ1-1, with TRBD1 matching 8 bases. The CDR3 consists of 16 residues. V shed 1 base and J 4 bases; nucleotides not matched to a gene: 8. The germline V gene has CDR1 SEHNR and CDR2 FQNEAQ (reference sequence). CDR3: CASSLERAQGATEAFF. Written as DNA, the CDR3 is TGTGCCAGCAGCTTAGAGAGGGCCCAGGGGGCCACTGAAGCTTTCTTT.

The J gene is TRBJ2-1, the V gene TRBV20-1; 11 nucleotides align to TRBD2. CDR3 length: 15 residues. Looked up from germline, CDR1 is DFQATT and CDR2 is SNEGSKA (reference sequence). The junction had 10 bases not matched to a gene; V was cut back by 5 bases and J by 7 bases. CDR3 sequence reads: CSAPRAGTSGNEQFF. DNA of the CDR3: TGCAGTGCTCCCCGGGCCGGGACTAGCGGTAATGAGCAGTTCTTC.

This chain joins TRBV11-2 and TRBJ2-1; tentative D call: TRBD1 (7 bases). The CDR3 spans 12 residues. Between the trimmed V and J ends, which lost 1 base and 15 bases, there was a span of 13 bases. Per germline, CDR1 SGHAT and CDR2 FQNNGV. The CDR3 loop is CASSLGLRGAFF. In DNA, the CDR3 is TGTGCCAGCAGCTTAGGCCTCAGGGGGGCGTTCTTC.

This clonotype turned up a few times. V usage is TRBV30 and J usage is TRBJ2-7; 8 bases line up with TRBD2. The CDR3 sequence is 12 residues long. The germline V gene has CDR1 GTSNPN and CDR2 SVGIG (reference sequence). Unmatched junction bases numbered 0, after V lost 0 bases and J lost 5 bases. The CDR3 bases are TGTGCCTGGAGTGTAGCGGGGGACGAGCAGTACTTC. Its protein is CAWSVAGDEQYF.

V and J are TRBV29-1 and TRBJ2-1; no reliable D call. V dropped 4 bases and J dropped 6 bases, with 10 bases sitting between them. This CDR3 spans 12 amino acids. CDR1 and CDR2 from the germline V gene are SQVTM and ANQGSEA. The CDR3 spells CSVVWLSNEQFF. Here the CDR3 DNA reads TGCAGCGTTGTTTGGTTGTCCAATGAGCAGTTCTTC.

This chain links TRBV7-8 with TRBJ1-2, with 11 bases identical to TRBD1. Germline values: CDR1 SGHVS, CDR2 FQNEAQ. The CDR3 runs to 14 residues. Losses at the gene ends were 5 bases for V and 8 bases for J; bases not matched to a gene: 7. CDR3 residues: CASSPRDRGLGYTF. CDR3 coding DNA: TGTGCCAGCAGCCCGAGGGACAGGGGGTTAGGCTACACCTTC. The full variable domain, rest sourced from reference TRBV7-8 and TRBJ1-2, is GAGVSQSPRYKVAKRGQDVALRCDPISGHVSLFWYQQALGQGPEFLTYFQNEAQLDKSGLPSDRFFAERPEGSVSTLKIQRTQQEDSAVYLCASSPRDRGLGYTFGSGTRLTVV.